This T cell receptor (beta chain) appears in the sequencing data of a study of blood T cell repertoires in COVID-19. Original processing methods: Cell counts per sample came from amplifying reference gene primers. Here immunoSEQ multiplex PCR was the method, and the copy in TCRdb shows in-frame clones only, minus some. Clone size and the V and J calls come from that table; the DNA yielded D and trimming. The table has about 120,000 clones, roughly 80% seen once. V dropped 2 bases and J dropped 4 bases, with 12 bases sitting between them. This CDR3 is built from 16 residues. Germline CDR1 MGHRA, CDR2 YSYEKL.

The specimen was peripheral blood. The sequence derives from a human donor in a cohort sampled during active COVID-19. This rearrangement joins TRBV4-1 to TRBJ2-6; possibly TRBD2 for D (5 bases). In DNA, the CDR3 is TGCGCCAGCAGCCAATCCCCGAGGGCAGGGGCCAACGTCCTGACTTTC. Residues: CASSQSPRAGANVLTF.